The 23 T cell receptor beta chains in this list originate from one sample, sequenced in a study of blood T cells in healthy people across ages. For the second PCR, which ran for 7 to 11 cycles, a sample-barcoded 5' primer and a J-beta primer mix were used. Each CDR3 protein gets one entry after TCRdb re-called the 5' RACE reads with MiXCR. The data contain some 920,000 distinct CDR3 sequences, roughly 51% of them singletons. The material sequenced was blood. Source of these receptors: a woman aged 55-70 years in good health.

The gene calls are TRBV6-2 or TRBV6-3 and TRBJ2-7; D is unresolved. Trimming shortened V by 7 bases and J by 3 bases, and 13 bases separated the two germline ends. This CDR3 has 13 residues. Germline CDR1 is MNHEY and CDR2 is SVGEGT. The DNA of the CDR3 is TGTGCCAGCAATCGGTCACCCTTCTACGAGCAGTACTTC. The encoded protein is CASNRSPFYEQYF.

DNA of the CDR3: TGTGCCAGCAGCCAAGACCCCGGCAGGGGCTACGAGCAGTACTTC. Its protein is CASSQDPGRGYEQYF. V usage is TRBV3-1 and J usage is TRBJ2-7, with D perhaps TRBD1 (6 bases). In germline, CDR1 is LGHDT, CDR2 YNNKEL (reference sequence). Trimming removed 0 bases at V and 3 bases at J, with 12 bases between. The CDR3 runs 15 residues.

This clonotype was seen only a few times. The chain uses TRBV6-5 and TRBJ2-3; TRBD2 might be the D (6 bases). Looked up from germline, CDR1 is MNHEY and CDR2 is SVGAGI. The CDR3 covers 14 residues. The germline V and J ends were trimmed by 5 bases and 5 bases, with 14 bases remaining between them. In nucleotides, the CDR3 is TGTGCCAGCAGTCGGAGGGCCAGGTTAGATACGCAGTATTTT. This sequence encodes CASSRRARLDTQYF.

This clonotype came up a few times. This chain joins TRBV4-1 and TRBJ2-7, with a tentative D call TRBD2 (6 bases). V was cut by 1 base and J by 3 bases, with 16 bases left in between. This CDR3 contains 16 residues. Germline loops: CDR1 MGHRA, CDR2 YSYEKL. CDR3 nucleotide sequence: TGCGCCAGCAGCCAAGCGGGAGCCCTGGGGGACTACGAGCAGTACTTC. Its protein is CASSQAGALGDYEQYF.

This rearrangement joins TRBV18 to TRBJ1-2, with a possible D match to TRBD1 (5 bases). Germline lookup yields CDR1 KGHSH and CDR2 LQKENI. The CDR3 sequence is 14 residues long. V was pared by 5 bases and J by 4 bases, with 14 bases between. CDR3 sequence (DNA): TGTGCCAGCTCATCACGGGACGCCCTCTATGGCTACACCTTC. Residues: CASSSRDALYGYTF.

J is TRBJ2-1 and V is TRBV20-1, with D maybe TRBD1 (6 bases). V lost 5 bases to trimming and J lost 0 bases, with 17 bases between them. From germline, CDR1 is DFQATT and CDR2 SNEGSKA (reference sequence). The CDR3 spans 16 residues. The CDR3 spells CSAPLPGQISYNEQFF. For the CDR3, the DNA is TGCAGTGCTCCGCTCCCGGGACAAATCTCCTACAATGAGCAGTTCTTC.

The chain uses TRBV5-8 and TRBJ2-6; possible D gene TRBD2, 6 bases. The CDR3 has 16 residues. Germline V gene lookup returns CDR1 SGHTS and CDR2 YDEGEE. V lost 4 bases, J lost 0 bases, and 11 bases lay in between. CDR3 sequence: CASSPGLYSGANVLTF. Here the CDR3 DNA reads TGTGCCAGCAGCCCTGGACTATACTCTGGGGCCAACGTCCTGACTTTC.

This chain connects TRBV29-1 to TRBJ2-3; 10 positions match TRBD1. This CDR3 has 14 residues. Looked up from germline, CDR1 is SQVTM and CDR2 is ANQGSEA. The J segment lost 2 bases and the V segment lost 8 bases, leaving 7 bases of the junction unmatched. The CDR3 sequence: CSSRTGGDTDTQYF. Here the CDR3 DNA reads TGCAGCTCACGGACAGGGGGGGACACAGATACGCAGTATTTT.

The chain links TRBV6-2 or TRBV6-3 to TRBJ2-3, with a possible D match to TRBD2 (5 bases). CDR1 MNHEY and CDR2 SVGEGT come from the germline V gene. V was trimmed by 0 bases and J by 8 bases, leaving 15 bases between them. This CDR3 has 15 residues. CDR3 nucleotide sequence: TGTGCCAGCAGTTACTCGGCGGGCCAGTCAGTTACGCAGTATTTT. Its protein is CASSYSAGQSVTQYF.

The DNA for the CDR3 is TGTGCCAGCAGCTTAGGGGTTCGTAAAACTGAGGATCAGCCCCAGCATTTT. Translation: CASSLGVRKTEDQPQHF. The chain recombines TRBV7-8 with TRBJ1-5; D ambiguous. This CDR3 spans 17 amino acids. Germline lookup yields CDR1 SGHVS and CDR2 FQNEAQ. Trimming shortened V by 1 base and J by 5 bases, and 18 bases separated the two germline ends.

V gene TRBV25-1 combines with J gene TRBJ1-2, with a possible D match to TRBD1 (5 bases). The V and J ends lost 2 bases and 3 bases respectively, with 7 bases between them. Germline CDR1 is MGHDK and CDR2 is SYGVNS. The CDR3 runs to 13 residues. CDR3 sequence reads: CASSETGHYGYTF. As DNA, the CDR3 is TGTGCCAGCAGTGAAACAGGCCACTATGGCTACACCTTC.

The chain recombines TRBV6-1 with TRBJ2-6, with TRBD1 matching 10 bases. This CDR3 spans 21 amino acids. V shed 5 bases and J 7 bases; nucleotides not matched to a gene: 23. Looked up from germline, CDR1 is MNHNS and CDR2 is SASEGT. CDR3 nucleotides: TGTGCCAGCAGTCCTCCCTGGTGGGGGGTGGACAGGGGGAATGGAGCCAACGTCCTGACTTTC. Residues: CASSPPWWGVDRGNGANVLTF.

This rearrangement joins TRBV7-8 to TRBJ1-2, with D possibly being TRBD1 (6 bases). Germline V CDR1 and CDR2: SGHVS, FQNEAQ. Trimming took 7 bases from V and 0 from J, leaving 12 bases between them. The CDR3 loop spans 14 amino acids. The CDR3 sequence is CASIPRGANYGYTF. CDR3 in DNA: TGTGCCAGCATCCCGAGGGGGGCTAACTATGGCTACACCTTC.

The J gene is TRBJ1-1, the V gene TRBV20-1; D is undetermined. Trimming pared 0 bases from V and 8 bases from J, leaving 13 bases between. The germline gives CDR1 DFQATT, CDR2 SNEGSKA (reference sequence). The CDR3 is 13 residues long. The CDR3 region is CSARDLRRLEAFF. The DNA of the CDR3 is TGCAGTGCTAGAGATCTCCGGCGGCTGGAAGCTTTCTTT.

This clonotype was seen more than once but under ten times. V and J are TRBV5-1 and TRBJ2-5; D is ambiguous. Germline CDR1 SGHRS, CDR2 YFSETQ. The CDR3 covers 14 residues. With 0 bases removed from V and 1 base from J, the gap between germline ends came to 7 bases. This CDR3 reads CASSLVLPQETQYF. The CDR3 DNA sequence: TGCGCCAGCAGCTTGGTTCTCCCCCAAGAGACCCAGTACTTC.

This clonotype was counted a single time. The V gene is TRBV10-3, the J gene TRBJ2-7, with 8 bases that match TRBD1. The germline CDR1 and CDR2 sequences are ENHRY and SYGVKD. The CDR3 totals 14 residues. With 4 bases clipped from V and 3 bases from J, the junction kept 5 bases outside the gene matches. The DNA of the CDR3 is TGTGCCATCAGTGGGAGGACAGGGCACTACGAGCAGTACTTC. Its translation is CAISGRTGHYEQYF.

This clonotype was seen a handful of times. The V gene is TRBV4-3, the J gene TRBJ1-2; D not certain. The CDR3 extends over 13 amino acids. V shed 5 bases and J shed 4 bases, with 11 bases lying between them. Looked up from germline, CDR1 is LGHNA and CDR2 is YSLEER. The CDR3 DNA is TGCGCCAGCAGCTCCAATCGGGCCTATGGCTACACCTTC. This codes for CASSSNRAYGYTF.

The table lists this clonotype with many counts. In DNA form, the CDR3 reads TGTGCCAGCAGCCCCGGACAGGATTACGAGCAGTACTTC. Its translation is CASSPGQDYEQYF. This chain joins TRBV7-6 and TRBJ2-7; 7 bases agree with TRBD1. Losses at the gene ends were 5 bases for V and 4 bases for J; bases not matched to a gene: 5. This CDR3 region has 13 residues. Germline V gene lookup returns CDR1 SGHVS and CDR2 FNYEAQ. Filled out from reference TRBV7-6 and TRBJ2-7, the complete variable domain reads GAGVSQSPRYKVTKRGQDVALRCDPISGHVSLYWYRQALGQGPEFLTYFNYEAQQDKSGLPNDRFSAERPEGSISTLTIQRTEQRDSAMYRCASSPGQDYEQYFGPGTRLTVT.

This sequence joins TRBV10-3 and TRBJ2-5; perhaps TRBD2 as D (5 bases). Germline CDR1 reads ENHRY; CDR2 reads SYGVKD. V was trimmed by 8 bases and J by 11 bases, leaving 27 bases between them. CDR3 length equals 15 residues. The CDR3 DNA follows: TGTGCCATCTCCGACACGGGGTATCGTCGGGAAGAGCAGTACTTC. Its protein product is CAISDTGYRREEQYF.

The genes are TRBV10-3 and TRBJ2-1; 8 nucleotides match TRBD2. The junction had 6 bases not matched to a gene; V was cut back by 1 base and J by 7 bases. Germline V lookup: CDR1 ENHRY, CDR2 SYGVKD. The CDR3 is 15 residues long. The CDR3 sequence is CAISEYKRELNEQFF. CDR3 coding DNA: TGTGCCATCAGTGAGTATAAGCGGGAGTTGAATGAGCAGTTCTTC.

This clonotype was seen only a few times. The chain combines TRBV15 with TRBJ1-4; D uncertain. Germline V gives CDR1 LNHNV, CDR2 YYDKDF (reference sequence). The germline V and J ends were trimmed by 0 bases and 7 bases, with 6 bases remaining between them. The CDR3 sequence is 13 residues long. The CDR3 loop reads CATSRDLGEKLFF. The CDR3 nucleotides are TGTGCCACCAGCAGAGATCTAGGTGAAAAACTGTTTTTT.

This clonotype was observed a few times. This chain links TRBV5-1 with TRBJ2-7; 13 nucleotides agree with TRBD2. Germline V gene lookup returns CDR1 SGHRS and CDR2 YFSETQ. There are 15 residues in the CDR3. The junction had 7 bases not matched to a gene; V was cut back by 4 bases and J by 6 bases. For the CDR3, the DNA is TGCGCCAGCAGCCACAGGACTAGCGGGAGCAGCGAGCAGTACTTC. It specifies CASSHRTSGSSEQYF. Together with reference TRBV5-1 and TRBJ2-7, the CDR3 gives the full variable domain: KAGVTQTPRYLIKTRGQQVTLSCSPISGHRSVSWYQQTPGQGLQFLFEYFSETQRNKGNFPGRFSGRQFSNSRSEMNVSTLELGDSALYLCASSHRTSGSSEQYFGPGTRLTVT.

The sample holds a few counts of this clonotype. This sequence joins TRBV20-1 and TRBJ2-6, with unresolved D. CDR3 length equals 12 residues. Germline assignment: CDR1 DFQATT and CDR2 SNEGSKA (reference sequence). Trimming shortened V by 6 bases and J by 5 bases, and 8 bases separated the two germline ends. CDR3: CSAKLWANVLTF. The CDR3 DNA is TGCAGTGCCAAACTTTGGGCCAACGTCCTGACTTTC.